The T cell receptor beta chain under discussion was sequenced for a study of blood T cell repertoires in COVID-19 (TCRdb year 2020). At the level of the whole study: The collaborator samples originated in the United States, Italy and Spain and spanned the acute and convalescent phases of COVID-19. The prospective study material was composed of cDNA or gDNA derived from T cells, B-cell-depleted T cells, or PBMCs. The dataset comprised deeply sampled blood TCRbeta repertoires from subjects exposed to, actively infected with, or recovered from COVID-19. The repertoires were made available in a free public database intended to serve as a resource for research on the immune response to SARS-CoV-2. The samples were drawn from two sources: the first 160 participants of the ongoing ImmuneRACE study, and some 1,300 subjects contributed by 6 global collaborators. The sample metadata nearly always contained a de-identified subject ID, COVID-19 status, age in years and sex. Where HLA class I and class II types were available, the types were taken from metadata supplied by the sample provider, not from assay-based typing.

Based on the germline V gene, the CDR1 and CDR2 sequences are MNHEY and SVGAGI. Cut back by 2 bases and 4 bases, the V and J ends lie 13 bases apart. The CDR3 measures 15 amino acids from cysteine to phenylalanine. Only the CDR3 part of the read is kept: 45 bases, read in frame from the first base. This clone was counted between two and nine times. What this receptor recognizes is not known. No qualities accompany the bases; no much larger clone lies one base away. Whole blood was collected in K2EDTA tubes by collaborating institutions according to the institutions' own protocols. For TCRbeta analysis, collaborators shipped samples as frozen whole blood, isolated PBMCs, or DNA extracted from either of those sample types. The paper's findings and limits, for the study overall: The quantity of clinical and demographic metadata differed by source and by participant and was supplied without curation.

The immunoSEQ Assay, a bias-controlled multiplex PCR, was used to amplify TCRbeta CDR3 regions from genomic DNA. The original pipeline was this. The number of nucleated cells in each sample was estimated from the amplification of reference gene primers within the assay. Sequence reads were collapsed and filtered to measure the absolute abundance of every unique TCRbeta CDR3 rearrangement. For each sample, productive Simpson clonality was calculated as the square root of Simpson's diversity index across productive rearrangements. What TCRdb holds here is the immuneACCESS table cut down to in-frame rearrangements. Part of the clones is not present; checked against another copy, under half of the missing clones reflect an unresolved V gene, and the others are unexplained. From that table come the V and J calls and clone size; the DNA was used to work out D and trimming. The sample table lists 35,000 to 45,000 clones, roughly 78% of them with a count of one. The ten largest clones represent over 15% of the sample.

The chain is encoded by TRBV6-5 joined to TRBJ2-3; the D region possibly corresponds to TRBD2 (6 bases align). This clonotype originated in a man between 65 and 80 years old with acute or convalescent COVID-19. Sequencing was performed on peripheral blood. The CDR3 has the sequence CASSYGAGGPDTQYF. The nucleotides are TGTGCCAGCAGTTACGGCGCAGGAGGGCCAGATACGCAGTATTTT.